This entry concerns a single TCR beta chain. The treatment denotes: around 19 received Ad26.COV2.S at low or high dose, single or two shots; about 5 received placebo; per-sample allocation not given. Samples came from day 63 after the first vaccine or placebo injection. This specimen belongs to a study of Ad26.COV2.S vaccination and SARS-CoV-2 variants. Sequencing was performed with immunoSEQ multiplex PCR; in TCRdb, only in-frame clones are kept and a portion is missing. The sample consists of some 480,000 clones, around 85% of them appearing once. CDR1 SGHTA and CDR2 FQGNSA come from the germline V gene. V dropped 4 bases and J dropped 8; count of bases not matched to a gene: 5. This CDR3 spans 14 amino acids.

The starting material was peripheral blood, obtained in a trial of Ad26.COV2.S vaccine versus placebo. The gene calls are TRBV7-2 and TRBJ1-6; 7 bases are a match to TRBD1. The receptor was derived from a person aged 18-60 years who received the Ad26.COV2.S COVID-19 vaccine or a placebo. CDR3 residues: CASSSGTDHSPLHF. The DNA for the CDR3 is TGTGCCAGCAGCTCCGGGACAGATCATTCACCCCTCCACTTT.